This TCR beta chain was recorded in a study of response to subunit inactivated influenza vaccine. TCRdb fed the RT-PCR reads into MiXCR, producing one record per CDR3 protein. The repertoire holds hundreds of thousands of distinct CDR3 sequences, with approximately 10% as singletons. Germline CDR1 reads SGHTA; CDR2 reads FQGNSA. V lost 0 bases, J lost 7 bases, and 5 bases stayed unmatched. The CDR3 has 16 amino acids. This sample also appeared in a second study, on T cells expressing NK-cell markers. That report adds: The cDNA for TCR beta came from 5'RACE template switching with UMIs. One of the eight sequenced donors was seronegative, whereas the other seven were HCMV-seropositive. The CD3+CD56-NKG2C+ fraction was also led by these clonotypes in several donors.

The TCR was taken from a man aged 50 to 60 who received an inactivated influenza vaccine. The rearrangement uses TRBV7-2 and TRBJ2-1, with 11 positions matching TRBD2. The material sequenced was PBMCs from blood, taken on the day of vaccination. CDR3 protein: CASSLAATSGVNEQFF. The CDR3 DNA is TGTGCCAGCAGCTTAGCCGCGACTAGCGGGGTGAATGAGCAGTTCTTC.